Each of the 15 T cell receptor beta chains below was sequenced from the same sample in a study of blood T cell repertoires in COVID-19. The repertoire was sequenced with immunoSEQ multiplex PCR; TCRdb's copy has only in-frame clones and lacks some. The sample lists 200,000 or so clones; about 82% were seen once. Sequenced: peripheral blood. The receptors shown here come from a woman under 40 with acute or convalescent COVID-19.

The chain joins TRBV2 to TRBJ1-5, with D perhaps TRBD1 (6 bases). The CDR3 spans 16 residues. The ends were cut back, 4 bases at V and 4 bases at J, with 17 bases in the middle. CDR1 and CDR2 from the germline V gene are SNHLY and FYNNEI. For the CDR3, the DNA is TGTGCCAGCAGTGGTCCGGGGGGCATGATTAATCAGCCCCAGCATTTT. Its translation is CASSGPGGMINQPQHF.

This rearrangement joins TRBV4-3 to TRBJ2-2; no definite D call. V dropped 3 bases and J dropped 2 bases, with 13 bases sitting between them. Germline V gene sequence: CDR1 LGHNA, CDR2 YSLEER. CDR3 length: 16 amino acids. CDR3 residues: CASSQADLINTGELFF. The CDR3 nucleotides are TGCGCCAGCAGCCAGGCCGACTTGATAAACACCGGGGAGCTGTTTTTT.

The V and J genes are TRBV7-9 and TRBJ1-1, with 12 bases that match TRBD1. V shed 6 bases, J shed 2 bases, and the junction held 4 bases outside the gene matches. CDR1 and CDR2 (germline): SEHNR, FQNEAQ (reference sequence). The CDR3 extends over 15 amino acids. In DNA form, the CDR3 reads TGTGCCAGCAGGACCGGGACAGGGGGCAACACTGAAGCTTTCTTT. Its protein is CASRTGTGGNTEAFF. Full variable domain (rest looked up from reference TRBV7-9 and TRBJ1-1): DTGVSQNPRHKITKRGQNVTFRCDPISEHNRLYWYRQTLGQGPEFLTYFQNEAQLEKSRLLSDRFSAERPKGSFSTLEIQRTEQGDSAMYLCASRTGTGGNTEAFFGQGTRLTVV.

Regarding this clone: Other DNA sequences in the same sample also yield this CDR3. The chain uses TRBV29-1 and TRBJ2-7; TRBD1 is a possible D gene (6 bases). The CDR3 runs 11 residues. Germline V CDR1 and CDR2: SQVTM, ANQGSEA. V was clipped by 4 bases and J by 3 bases, with 7 bases between them. The CDR3 DNA is TGCAGCGTTGGACAGGACTACGAGCAGTACTTC. This translates into CSVGQDYEQYF.

The chain recombines TRBV19 with TRBJ1-6; 9 nucleotides agree with TRBD1. This CDR3 region has 20 residues. J lost 3 bases, V lost 0 bases, and 12 bases had no gene match. Germline V gives CDR1 LNHDA, CDR2 SQIVND (reference sequence). DNA of the CDR3: TGTGCCAGTAGTATAGATAGGGACAGGGTAGGGCCCAACTATAATTCACCCCTCCACTTT. It yields the protein CASSIDRDRVGPNYNSPLHF.

The chain combines TRBV27 with TRBJ1-1; no clear D. The germline V gene encodes CDR1 MNHEY and CDR2 SMNVEV (reference sequence). V was pared by 5 bases and J by 4 bases, with 11 bases between. CDR3 length equals 13 residues. The CDR3 region has the DNA TGTGCCAGCAGTGTCAGATACATCACTGAAGCTTTCTTT. The encoded protein is CASSVRYITEAFF.

This clone was recorded a few times. In DNA form, the CDR3 reads TGTGCCAGCAGTTTACCATCGGACAGGGGTTTTACCGGGGAGCTGTTTTTT. Its translation: CASSLPSDRGFTGELFF. The chain couples TRBV28 to TRBJ2-2, with TRBD1 matching over 9 bases. This CDR3 is built from 17 residues. Per the germline V gene, CDR1 is MDHEN and CDR2 is SYDVKM. Trimming took 2 bases from V and 5 from J; bases not matched to a gene: 9.

This chain uses TRBV27 with TRBJ1-5, with 8 bases identical to TRBD1. V lost 6 bases, J lost 6 bases, and 13 bases stayed unmatched. The CDR3 has 16 amino acids. Germline CDR1 is MNHEY and CDR2 is SMNVEV (reference sequence). The CDR3 coding sequence is TGTGCCAGCAGACTGCGAGGGACAGGAATAAGTCAGCCCCAGCATTTT. This gives the protein CASRLRGTGISQPQHF.

The chain joins TRBV5-5 to TRBJ1-1; 8 nucleotides agree with TRBD1. This CDR3 comprises 13 residues. Germline V CDR1 and CDR2: SGHKS, YYEKEE (reference sequence). After removal of 2 bases from V and 7 bases from J, the junction contained 4 bases not matched to a gene. The CDR3 DNA sequence: TGTGCCAGCAGCTTAGCAGGGGGCGGTGAAGCTTTCTTT. This codes for CASSLAGGGEAFF.

The chain couples TRBV21-1 to TRBJ1-2; TRBD1 was called by the table and not checked on the DNA. TRBV21-1 is annotated as a pseudogene. There are 17 residues in the CDR3. CDR3 sequence (DNA): TGTGCCAGCAGCAAAGCGCTCCGGGACAGGGAGGTTCAAGGCTACACCTTC. Residues: CASSKALRDREVQGYTF.

Comments on this clone: A junction end diverges from the germline sequence, so it may reflect a read error. This chain joins TRBV6-5 and TRBJ2-7; maybe TRBD2 (6 bases). Germline V gives CDR1 MNHEY, CDR2 SVGAGI. CDR3 length equals 12 residues. Here the CDR3 DNA reads TGTGCCAGCAGTCCAGCGGGCTCTATTAGTGGGTTC. It specifies CASSPAGSISGF.

The chain is built from TRBV10-3 and TRBJ2-1; D perhaps matches TRBD2 (5 bases). Germline V gives CDR1 ENHRY, CDR2 SYGVKD. Trimming took off 4 bases at V and 10 bases at J, with 11 bases between the two ends. This CDR3 is built from 12 residues. The CDR3 DNA reads TGTGCCATCAGTGTATTGGGAGAGGAGCAGTTCTTC. Protein: CAISVLGEEQFF.

The CDR3: CASSLYRSGNTIYF. The CDR3 DNA reads TGTGCCAGCAGCCTCTATCGGTCCGGAAACACCATATATTTT. V gene TRBV13 combines with J gene TRBJ1-3; D is unresolved. The CDR3 runs to 14 residues. The V and J ends lost 5 bases and 4 bases respectively, with 12 bases between them. Germline V gene lookup returns CDR1 PRHDT and CDR2 FYEKMQ (reference sequence).

The chain employs TRBV28 and TRBJ1-2, with D possibly being TRBD1 (6 bases). The germline V and J ends were trimmed by 5 bases and 4 bases, with 17 bases remaining between them. This CDR3 is built from 15 residues. Per germline, CDR1 MDHEN and CDR2 SYDVKM. The CDR3 region is CASSQDRTVSYGYTF. The CDR3 bases are TGTGCCAGCAGTCAAGACCGGACAGTGAGCTATGGCTACACCTTC.

The J gene is TRBJ1-1, the V gene TRBV30, with TRBD1 identical over 7 bases. Germline-derived CDR1 and CDR2 are GTSNPN and SVGIG (reference sequence). The CDR3 runs 18 residues. V shed 4 bases, J shed 2 bases, and the junction held 19 bases outside the gene matches. The CDR3: CAWTRLGVGGTANTEAFF. Written as DNA, the CDR3 is TGTGCCTGGACGAGGTTAGGGGTTGGAGGGACAGCCAACACTGAAGCTTTCTTT.